One sample yielded the 22 T cell receptor beta chains listed below, sequenced in a study of T cell responses to AZD1222 COVID-19 vaccine. Only in-frame clones appear in the TCRdb table, and some are missing; sequencing was by immunoSEQ multiplex PCR. The table records about 130,000 clones, 90% of them present only once. This material consisted of peripheral blood, taken on day 0 of AZD1222 vaccination. The receptors here all came from an adult in good health.

This rearrangement joins TRBV30 to TRBJ1-6; 7 nucleotides match TRBD1. This CDR3 spans 14 amino acids. V dropped 7 bases and J dropped 13; count of bases not matched to a gene: 16. Germline V gives CDR1 GTSNPN, CDR2 SVGIG (reference sequence). This chain's CDR3 is CAFHRGPMTSPLHF. In DNA form, the CDR3 reads TGTGCCTTCCACAGGGGACCCATGACTTCGCCCCTCCACTTT.

The CDR3 DNA reads as TGTGCCAGAAGCCCCGGGGGGAAAACCTACGAGCAGTACTTC. Its translation: CARSPGGKTYEQYF. The V call is TRBV5-3, the J call TRBJ2-7, with 7 bases aligning to TRBD2. TRBV5-3 is marked as an open reading frame, function uncertain. The junction had 6 bases not matched to a gene; V was cut back by 4 bases and J by 2 bases. This CDR3 spans 14 amino acids.

V usage is TRBV6-5 and J usage is TRBJ2-7, with 8 bases that match TRBD1. Germline assignment: CDR1 MNHEY and CDR2 SVGAGI. With V trimmed by 7 bases and J by 3 bases, 5 bases remained unmatched. The CDR3 loop spans 13 amino acids. This CDR3 reads CASKGQGIYEQYF. The DNA of the CDR3 is TGTGCCAGCAAAGGACAGGGCATCTACGAGCAGTACTTC.

This clone was seen a single time. V and J are TRBV28 and TRBJ1-5; D uncertain. This CDR3 has 16 residues. V shed 2 bases and J shed 2 bases, with 13 bases lying between them. Germline CDR1 reads MDHEN; CDR2 reads SYDVKM. The CDR3 is CASSLQRVFRNQPQHF. Here the CDR3 DNA reads TGTGCCAGCAGTTTACAAAGGGTATTTCGCAATCAGCCCCAGCATTTT.

This chain connects TRBV5-1 to TRBJ2-1; the D is unclear. Germline CDR1 and CDR2: SGHRS and YFSETQ. The CDR3 has 12 residues. Trimming cost V 4 bases and J 6 bases, with 8 bases left between them. CDR3 loop: CASSVDFNEQFF. CDR3 nucleotides: TGCGCCAGCAGCGTAGACTTCAATGAGCAGTTCTTC.

In DNA form, the CDR3 reads TGTGCCAGCAGCCGCCTTGGTCTGAACACTGAAGCTTTCTTT. It is translated as CASSRLGLNTEAFF. The chain couples TRBV3-1 (or the pseudogene TRBV3-2) to TRBJ1-1; D remains ambiguous. There are 14 residues in the CDR3. CDR1 LGHDT and CDR2 YNNKEL come from the germline V gene (reference sequence). The V end was cut by 4 bases, the J end by 0 bases, with 9 bases between.

This rearrangement joins TRBV10-3 to TRBJ2-5; 11 bases are a match to TRBD2. The V gene's germline CDR1 is ENHRY and CDR2 SYGVKD. This CDR3 is 15 amino acids long. V was pared by 3 bases and J by 3 bases, with 3 bases of the junction left unmatched. CDR3 sequence: CAISDPSGGKETQYF. CDR3 in DNA: TGTGCCATCAGTGACCCTAGCGGGGGGAAAGAGACCCAGTACTTC.

The chain recombines TRBV4-2 with TRBJ2-1, with 12 bases lining up with TRBD2. The CDR3 loop spans 16 amino acids. Germline lookup yields CDR1 LGHNA and CDR2 YNFKEQ. The V segment lost 1 base and the J segment 7 bases; nucleotides outside the gene matches: 5. DNA of the CDR3: TGTGCCAGCAGCCAAGTGCCTAGCGGGGGGGCAAATGAGCAGTTCTTC. This sequence encodes CASSQVPSGGANEQFF.

This chain joins TRBV5-4 and TRBJ2-4, with D perhaps given as TRBD1 or TRBD2 (5 bases each). Deletions cut 2 bases from V and 3 bases from J, with 15 bases between. Looked up from germline, CDR1 is SGHNT and CDR2 is YYREEE (reference sequence). CDR3 length equals 16 residues. The CDR3 DNA sequence: TGTGCCAGCAGCTTTGGGGGATCGTCGCGCAAAAACATTCAGTACTTC. Translated: CASSFGGSSRKNIQYF.

The chain carries TRBV2 and TRBJ2-4; 12 bases fit TRBD1. CDR3 length: 18 residues. CDR1 is SNHLY, CDR2 FYNNEI, per germline. V lost 6 bases to trimming and J lost 1 base; unmatched junction nucleotides: 10. The CDR3 is CASRGQGALGLAKNIQYF. The CDR3 bases are TGTGCCAGCAGGGGACAGGGGGCATTGGGACTGGCCAAAAACATTCAGTACTTC. The whole variable domain, filled in from reference TRBV2 and TRBJ2-4, reads EPEVTQTPSHQVTQMGQEVILRCVPISNHLYFYWYRQILGQKVEFLVSFYNNEISEKSEIFDDQFSVERPDGSNFTLKIRSTKLEDSAMYFCASRGQGALGLAKNIQYFGAGTRLSVL.

J is TRBJ2-2 and V is TRBV7-3; 13 bases are shared with TRBD2. CDR3 length: 18 amino acids. Germline V gene sequence: CDR1 SGHTA, CDR2 FQGTGA. V was pared by 4 bases and J by 4 bases, with 9 bases of the junction left unmatched. The CDR3 reads CASSSIGTSGVGTGELFF. The CDR3, as DNA: TGTGCCAGCAGCTCGATTGGGACTAGCGGGGTGGGCACCGGGGAGCTGTTTTTT.

The gene calls are TRBV7-9 and TRBJ1-2; D might be TRBD1 (5 bases). Trimming removed 4 bases from V and 0 bases from J, with 12 bases in between. The CDR3 is 15 residues long. Germline lookup yields CDR1 SEHNR and CDR2 FQNEAQ (reference sequence). CDR3 in amino acids: CASSSGTAANYGYTF. CDR3 coding DNA: TGTGCCAGCAGCTCCGGGACCGCAGCTAACTATGGCTACACCTTC.

This rearrangement joins TRBV7-9 to TRBJ1-4; the D gene is possibly TRBD1 (5 bases). Trimming cost V 5 bases and J 8 bases, with 15 bases left between them. The CDR3 covers 14 residues. CDR1 and CDR2 (germline): SEHNR, FQNEAQ (reference sequence). The DNA of the CDR3 is TGTGCCAGCAGCCCCGGGATCTCAGGGGAAAAACTGTTTTTT. Protein sequence: CASSPGISGEKLFF. The full variable domain, rest sourced from reference TRBV7-9 and TRBJ1-4, is DTGVSQNPRHKITKRGQNVTFRCDPISEHNRLYWYRQTLGQGPEFLTYFQNEAQLEKSRLLSDRFSAERPKGSFSTLEIQRTEQGDSAMYLCASSPGISGEKLFFGSGTQLSVL.

The rearrangement links TRBV7-9 to TRBJ2-3; TRBD2 aligns across 14 bases. Per the germline V gene, CDR1 is SEHNR and CDR2 is FQNEAQ (reference sequence). The ends lost 5 bases at V and 5 bases at J; junction bases unmatched: 6. The CDR3 runs to 16 residues. CDR3: CASSLTSGGAGDTQYF. The CDR3 DNA reads TGTGCCAGCAGCCTGACTAGCGGGGGGGCAGGAGATACGCAGTATTTT.

This clone was found once. CDR3 in DNA: TGTGCCTGGAGTGTCCCCGGGCTGGGTCAGCCCCAGCATTTT. Translated: CAWSVPGLGQPQHF. The rearrangement links TRBV30 to TRBJ1-5; D remains unclear. Germline V gene lookup returns CDR1 GTSNPN and CDR2 SVGIG (reference sequence). The CDR3 extends over 14 amino acids. V dropped 0 bases and J dropped 6 bases, with 12 bases sitting between them.

J is TRBJ1-2 and V is TRBV6-5, with D unresolved. The CDR3 totals 12 residues. The ends were cut back, 5 bases at V and 9 bases at J, with 13 bases in the middle. The germline gives CDR1 MNHEY, CDR2 SVGAGI. The CDR3 coding sequence is TGTGCCAGCAGTATGACGCGTAACAGCTACACCTTC. Amino acid sequence: CASSMTRNSYTF.

This rearrangement joins TRBV2 to TRBJ2-2; 13 bases agree with TRBD2. The CDR3 loop spans 18 amino acids. The V gene's germline CDR1 is SNHLY and CDR2 FYNNEI. Trimming took 2 bases from V and 2 from J; bases not matched to a gene: 5. CDR3 in amino acids: CASSESGTSGTNTGELFF. The CDR3 DNA reads as TGTGCCAGCAGTGAAAGCGGGACTAGCGGGACTAACACCGGGGAGCTGTTTTTT.

This chain uses TRBV24-1 with TRBJ1-2, with D maybe TRBD1 (6 bases). The CDR3 has 12 residues. The V end lost 12 bases, the J end lost 2 bases, and 12 bases lay between the germline ends. Germline CDR1 reads KGHDR; CDR2 reads SFDVKD. CDR3: CAVQGRNYGYTF. The DNA for the CDR3 is TGTGCCGTTCAGGGGCGAAACTATGGCTACACCTTC.

This chain's CDR3 is CASSSPTSYYEQYF. The DNA of the CDR3 is TGTGCCAGCAGTTCCCCTACTTCCTACTACGAGCAGTACTTC. The rearrangement joins TRBV6-5 to TRBJ2-7; D uncertain. CDR3 length: 14 residues. Trimming cost V 4 bases and J 3 bases, with 13 bases left between them. CDR1 is MNHEY, CDR2 SVGAGI, per germline.

V and J are TRBV19 and TRBJ1-2; possibly TRBD1 for D (5 bases). Germline-derived CDR1 and CDR2 are LNHDA and SQIVND (reference sequence). The CDR3 sequence is 14 residues long. The V end was cut by 3 bases, the J end by 3 bases, with 11 bases between. CDR3 sequence: CASSISGLYYGYTF. As DNA, the CDR3 is TGTGCCAGTAGTATCTCGGGGCTGTACTATGGCTACACCTTC.

The chain combines TRBV28 with TRBJ1-2, with D possibly matching TRBD1 (6 bases). CDR1 is MDHEN, CDR2 SYDVKM, per germline. Deletions cut 4 bases from V and 4 bases from J, with 16 bases between. The length of the CDR3 is 15 residues. In nucleotides, the CDR3 is TGTGCCAGCAGTTCCCCTGGCCCGGGGGCCTATGGCTACACCTTC. Translating gives CASSSPGPGAYGYTF.

The chain carries TRBV7-2 and TRBJ1-5; 7 nucleotides align to TRBD1. Germline V lookup: CDR1 SGHTA, CDR2 FQGNSA. The CDR3 runs to 14 residues. Germline trimming cut 1 base from V and 7 bases from J; bases unmatched to any gene: 4. The DNA for the CDR3 is TGTGCCAGCAGCTTAGGGGACAGACGCCAGCCCCAGCATTTT. Amino acids: CASSLGDRRQPQHF.